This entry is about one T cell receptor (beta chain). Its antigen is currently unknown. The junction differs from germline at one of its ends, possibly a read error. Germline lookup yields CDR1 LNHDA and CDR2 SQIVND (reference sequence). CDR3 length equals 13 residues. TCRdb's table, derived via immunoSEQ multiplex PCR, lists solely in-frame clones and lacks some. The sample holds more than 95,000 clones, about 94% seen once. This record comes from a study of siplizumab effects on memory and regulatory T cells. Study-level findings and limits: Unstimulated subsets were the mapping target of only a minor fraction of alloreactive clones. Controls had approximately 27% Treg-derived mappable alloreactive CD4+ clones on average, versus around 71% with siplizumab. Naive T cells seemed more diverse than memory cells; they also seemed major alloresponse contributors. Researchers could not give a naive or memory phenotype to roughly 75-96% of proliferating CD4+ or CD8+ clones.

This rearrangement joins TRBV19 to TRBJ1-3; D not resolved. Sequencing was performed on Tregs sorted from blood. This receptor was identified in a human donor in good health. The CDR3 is CASSRVAGNTIYF. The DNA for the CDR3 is TGTGCCAGCAGTAGGGTGGCGGGAAACACCATATATTTT.